This T cell receptor (beta chain) was sequenced during a study of blood T cell repertoires in COVID-19. Study-level information: In each case, the material was cDNA or gDNA derived from T cells, B-cell-depleted T cells, or PBMCs.

This CDR3 is built from 13 residues. Germline CDR1 SGHRS, CDR2 YFSETQ. The V gene lost 0 bases and the J gene lost 6 bases, with 10 bases spanning the gap. In the authors' workflow: Amplifying reference gene primers gave estimates of nucleated cell counts. Only in-frame clones appear in the TCRdb table, and some are missing; sequencing was by immunoSEQ multiplex PCR. The D gene and trimming were derived from the DNA, and the V and J assignments and clone size from that table. The profile covers 150,000 to 200,000 clones, with more than 70% appearing a single time and around 18% taken by the ten largest. Ages ranged from about 18 to 100 years, with residence in 24 US areas. Two consecutive negative NP/OP PCR tests, clearance, or resolved symptoms defined Cohort 3 recovery.

V and J are TRBV5-1 and TRBJ2-7; D is perhaps TRBD2 (5 bases). What was sequenced was PBMCs or T cells enriched from blood (not recorded which). This receptor was identified in a man aged 55 to 70 who had recovered from COVID-19. Here the CDR3 reads CASSLVSDSEQYF. CDR3 sequence (DNA): TGCGCCAGCAGCTTGGTATCGGACTCCGAGCAGTACTTC. Looking up the rest from reference TRBV5-1 and TRBJ2-7 gives the full variable domain: KAGVTQTPRYLIKTRGQQVTLSCSPISGHRSVSWYQQTPGQGLQFLFEYFSETQRNKGNFPGRFSGRQFSNSRSEMNVSTLELGDSALYLCASSLVSDSEQYFGPGTRLTVT.